These 7 T cell receptor beta chains originate from one sample sequenced in a study of blood T cells in healthy people across ages. A J-beta primer mix and a sample-barcoded 5' primer were used in a second PCR of roughly 6 to 11 cycles. TCRdb redid the calling of the 5' RACE reads with MiXCR, one entry per CDR3 protein. This table holds 1.5 million to 1.9 million distinct CDR3 sequences, roughly 43% found once. Material: blood. The origin of the receptors is a woman between 18 and 29 years old in good health.

This clonotype was observed a few times. Mismatch with germline at one junction end may stem from a read error. The V and J genes are TRBV5-1 and TRBJ2-3, with 11 bases aligning to TRBD1. Germline assignment: CDR1 SGHRS and CDR2 YFSETQ. The CDR3 is 16 amino acids. This CDR3 is CAGSRGGTGGEDTQYF. In nucleotides, the CDR3 is TGCGCCGGCAGCCGTGGAGGGACAGGGGGAGAAGATACGCAGTATTTT.

V and J are TRBV15 and TRBJ2-7; 12 positions match TRBD2. Germline values: CDR1 LNHNV, CDR2 YYDKDF (reference sequence). Trimming removed 0 bases from V and 0 bases from J; junction bases left unmatched: 6. The length of the CDR3 is 18 residues. CDR3 DNA sequence: TGTGCCACCAGCAGAGATAAGGGACTAGCGGGTCCCTCCTACGAGCAGTACTTC. Translated: CATSRDKGLAGPSYEQYF.

This clonotype was recorded a few times. V gene TRBV11-2 combines with J gene TRBJ2-3, with no clear D. Per germline, CDR1 SGHAT and CDR2 FQNNGV. V was pared by 5 bases and J by 1 base, with 13 bases between. The CDR3 has 15 residues. This CDR3 is CASSQPPRRTDTQYF. The CDR3 DNA follows: TGTGCCAGCAGCCAGCCACCCCGGCGCACAGATACGCAGTATTTT. Full variable domain (outside the CDR3, taken from reference TRBV11-2 and TRBJ2-3): EAGVAQSPRYKIIEKRQSVAFWCNPISGHATLYWYQQILGQGPKLLIQFQNNGVVDDSQLPKDRFSAERLKGVDSTLKIQPAKLEDSAVYLCASSQPPRRTDTQYFGPGTRLTVL.

V gene TRBV5-1 combines with J gene TRBJ2-3, with D tentatively TRBD2 (6 bases). This CDR3 spans 14 amino acids. Trimming left V 6 bases short and J 2 bases short, with 13 bases between. Germline CDR1 and CDR2: SGHRS and YFSETQ. The CDR3 is CASTAGGNTDTQYF. CDR3 sequence (DNA): TGCGCCAGCACAGCCGGCGGGAACACAGATACGCAGTATTTT. The full variable domain, its missing parts supplied by reference TRBV5-1 and TRBJ2-3, is KAGVTQTPRYLIKTRGQQVTLSCSPISGHRSVSWYQQTPGQGLQFLFEYFSETQRNKGNFPGRFSGRQFSNSRSEMNVSTLELGDSALYLCASTAGGNTDTQYFGPGTRLTVL.

This clonotype has more than one count but fewer than ten. Written as DNA, the CDR3 is TGTGCCAGCAGTTACACAGGTTCTGGGGCCAACGTCCTGACTTTC. The encoded protein is CASSYTGSGANVLTF. This chain uses TRBV6-2 or TRBV6-3 with TRBJ2-6; the D gene is possibly TRBD1 (5 bases). V lost 2 bases, J lost 1 base, and 6 bases lay in between. The CDR3 contains 15 residues. The V gene's germline CDR1 is MNHEY and CDR2 SVGEGT.

This clonotype was seen more than once but under ten times. The V call is TRBV7-2, the J call TRBJ2-7, with a tentative D call TRBD2 (5 bases). V lost 4 bases and J lost 7, with 23 bases in between. The germline CDR1 and CDR2 sequences are SGHTA and FQGNSA. The CDR3 runs to 16 residues. The DNA of the CDR3 is TGTGCCAGCAGCTCAAGGACTGGAAGCTCCTACAATGAGCAGTACTTC. This sequence encodes CASSSRTGSSYNEQYF.

Only a few counts were recorded for this clonotype. This chain joins TRBV24-1 and TRBJ1-2; D remains unclear. The CDR3 loop spans 15 amino acids. In germline, CDR1 is KGHDR, CDR2 SFDVKD. Trimming took off 4 bases at V and 4 bases at J, with 15 bases between the two ends. CDR3 nucleotides: TGTGCCACCAGTGAATCGCATACTCCGGCCTATGGCTACACCTTC. Translation gives CATSESHTPAYGYTF.